This T cell receptor (beta chain) was captured by sequencing in a study of neurological immune-mediated disorders. For the sorted libraries, 1 million CD4+ or CD8+ T cells were used. TCRdb itself ran the 5' RACE reads through MiXCR, one entry per CDR3 protein. Among around 20,000 distinct CDR3 sequences, around 6.2% were seen once, and the ten largest hold around 41%. This clonotype was observed many times. Deletions cut 8 bases from V and 0 bases from J, with 7 bases between. The CDR3 is 13 amino acids. Germline CDR1 reads SGHDN; CDR2 reads FVKESK. This TCR was sampled from a man aged 18 to 29 in good health. The gene calls are TRBV14 and TRBJ2-2; no clear D. The sequenced sample consisted of CD8+ T cells from blood. The CDR3 DNA follows: TGTGCCAGCTCCCAGACGAACACCGGGGAGCTGTTTTTT. It translates to CASSQTNTGELFF. Looking up the rest from reference TRBV14 and TRBJ2-2 gives the full variable domain: EAGVTQFPSHSVIEKGQTVTLRCDPISGHDNLYWYRRVMGKEIKFLLHFVKESKQDESGMPNNRFLAERTGGTYSTLKVQPAELEDSGVYFCASSQTNTGELFFGEGSRLTVL.